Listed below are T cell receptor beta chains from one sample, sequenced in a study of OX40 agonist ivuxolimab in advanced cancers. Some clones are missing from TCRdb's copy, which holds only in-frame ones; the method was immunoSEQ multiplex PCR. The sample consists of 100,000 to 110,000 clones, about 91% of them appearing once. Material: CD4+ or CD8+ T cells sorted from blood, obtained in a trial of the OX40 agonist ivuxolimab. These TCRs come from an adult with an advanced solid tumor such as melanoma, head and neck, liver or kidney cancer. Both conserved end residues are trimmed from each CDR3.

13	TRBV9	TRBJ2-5	ASSTRTSIYETQY
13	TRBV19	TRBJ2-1	ASSIQGGSRDEQF
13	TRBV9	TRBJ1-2	ASSPRRGRDYGYT
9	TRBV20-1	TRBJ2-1	SAARGLVQF
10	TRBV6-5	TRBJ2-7	ASRSTGTGQY
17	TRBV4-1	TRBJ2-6	ASSQVSGGVGSGANVLT
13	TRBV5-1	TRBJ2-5	ASSLEPRLGETQY
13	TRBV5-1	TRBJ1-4	ASSLEGGSDEKLF
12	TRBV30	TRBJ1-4	AWSQGLTNEKLF
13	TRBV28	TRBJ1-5	ASSPADRVHQPQH
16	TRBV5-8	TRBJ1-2	ASSLAALGTGRNYGYT
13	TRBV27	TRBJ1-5	ASRADGARSQPQH
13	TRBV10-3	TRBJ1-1	AISETSVFPTEAF
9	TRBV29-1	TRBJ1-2	SVERGYGYT
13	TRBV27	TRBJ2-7	ASSLSDRGPYEQY
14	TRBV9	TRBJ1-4	ASSVGARPTNEKLF
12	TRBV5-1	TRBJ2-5	ASSFSWGQETQY
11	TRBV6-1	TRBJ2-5	ASRGTVQETQY
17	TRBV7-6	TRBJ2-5	ASSLERFQGGGKRETQY
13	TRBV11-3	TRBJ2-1	ASSVGQGVYNEQF
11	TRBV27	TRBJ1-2	ASSLGQFYGYT
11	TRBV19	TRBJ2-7	AICWGTSYEQY